The 2 T cell receptor beta chains presented below share a single source sample, sequenced in a study of cytomegalovirus exposure and HLA in healthy donors. Primers: 60 Vbeta forward and 13 Jbeta reverse. The protocol was immunoSEQ multiplex PCR, while the TCRdb copy is restricted to in-frame clones and leaves out a portion. The table shows some 150,000 clones, with 80% occurring only once. The sequenced material came from PBMCs. Source of these receptors: a woman between 50 and 59 years old in good health and CMV-seronegative.

The genes are TRBV9 and TRBJ2-7; 7 bases map to TRBD2. Germline CDR1 and CDR2: SGDLS and YYNGEE. Trimming removed 4 bases from V and 0 bases from J; junction bases left unmatched: 7. There are 15 residues in the CDR3. CDR3 loop: CASSPPGGGSYEQYF. As DNA, the CDR3 is TGTGCCAGCAGCCCTCCTGGGGGGGGCTCCTACGAGCAGTACTTC. Together with reference TRBV9 and TRBJ2-7, the CDR3 gives the full variable domain: DSGVTQTPKHLITATGQRVTLRCSPRSGDLSVYWYQQSLDQGLQFLIQYYNGEERAKGNILERFSAQQFPDLHSELNLSSLELGDSALYFCASSPPGGGSYEQYFGPGTRLTVT.

The chain uses TRBV2 and TRBJ1-1, with TRBD1 matching over 8 bases. V shed 7 bases and J 5 bases; nucleotides not matched to a gene: 6. The CDR3 spans 13 residues. The germline gives CDR1 SNHLY, CDR2 FYNNEI. CDR3 sequence: CASMTQGGTEAFF. The CDR3 nucleotides read TGTGCCAGCATGACACAGGGGGGGACTGAAGCTTTCTTT.